One sample yielded the 11 T cell receptor beta chains listed below, sequenced in a study of T cell repertoires in cytomegalovirus infection. The antigens of these receptors remain unknown. TCRdb independently ran MiXCR on the reads; one entry per CDR3 protein. The table lists roughly 220,000 distinct CDR3 sequences, about 38% of them singletons. This sample comprised CD8+ T cells from cultured PBMCs, obtained from culture after CMV antigen stimulation. These receptor sequences come from a human donor in good health (CMV status not recorded). Some clones in this sample may be carry-over from other donors' samples.

The V and J genes are TRBV14 and TRBJ1-1; no definite D call. The CDR3 has 13 residues. Germline lookup yields CDR1 SGHDN and CDR2 FVKESK. Trimming removed 3 bases at V and 4 bases at J, with 9 bases between. The CDR3 sequence: CASSQGSSTEAFF. For the CDR3, the DNA is TGTGCCAGCAGCCAGGGGTCAAGCACTGAAGCTTTCTTT. The full variable domain, rest sourced from reference TRBV14 and TRBJ1-1, is EAGVTQFPSHSVIEKGQTVTLRCDPISGHDNLYWYRRVMGKEIKFLLHFVKESKQDESGMPNNRFLAERTGGTYSTLKVQPAELEDSGVYFCASSQGSSTEAFFGQGTRLTVV.

The J gene is TRBJ2-1, the V gene TRBV11-2; tentative D call: TRBD1 (5 bases). V lost 5 bases, J lost 6 bases, and 32 bases lay in between. The germline V gene has CDR1 SGHAT and CDR2 FQNNGV. The CDR3 is made up of 20 amino acids. The DNA of the CDR3 is TGTGCCAGCAGCCCGGCGTTCAGACAGCAACCTATTTCAGGATCCAATGAGCAGTTCTTC. Residues: CASSPAFRQQPISGSNEQFF.

The chain combines TRBV24-1 with TRBJ2-2; the D gene is possibly TRBD1 (5 bases). CDR1 and CDR2 from the germline V gene are KGHDR and SFDVKD. The CDR3 sequence is 15 residues long. Trimming removed 6 bases at V and 1 base at J, with 11 bases between. The CDR3: CATSQGSKNTGELFF. Written as DNA, the CDR3 is TGTGCCACCAGTCAGGGCAGTAAGAACACCGGGGAGCTGTTTTTT.

This clonotype was detected a few times. V is TRBV7-9 and J is TRBJ2-1; 8 bases match TRBD2. The CDR3 covers 14 residues. The trim removed 2 bases at V and 4 bases at J, leaving 1 base unmatched. CDR1 is SEHNR, CDR2 FQNEAQ, per germline (reference sequence). The CDR3 spells CASSLLAGYNEQFF. The CDR3 DNA is TGTGCCAGCAGCTTACTAGCGGGTTACAATGAGCAGTTCTTC. Drawing the rest from reference TRBV7-9 and TRBJ2-1, the complete variable domain is DTGVSQNPRHKITKRGQNVTFRCDPISEHNRLYWYRQTLGQGPEFLTYFQNEAQLEKSRLLSDRFSAERPKGSFSTLEIQRTEQGDSAMYLCASSLLAGYNEQFFGPGTRLTVL.

This clonotype was detected a few times. The chain uses TRBV27 and TRBJ2-5, with D perhaps TRBD2 (6 bases). The CDR3 loop spans 13 amino acids. The V and J ends lost 5 bases and 5 bases respectively, with 12 bases between them. CDR1 and CDR2 (germline): MNHEY, SMNVEV (reference sequence). Written as DNA, the CDR3 is TGTGCCAGCAGTGGAGGGTTCCCGGAGACCCAGTACTTC. This gives the protein CASSGGFPETQYF.

This clonotype has a handful of counts. CDR3 region: CASRDRRRYQETQYF. The CDR3 coding sequence is TGTGCCAGCAGGGACCGCAGGAGGTACCAAGAGACCCAGTACTTC. The rearrangement links TRBV6-1 to TRBJ2-5; the D gene is possibly TRBD2 (5 bases). Trimming cost V 6 bases and J 0 bases, with 14 bases left between them. Germline CDR1 and CDR2: MNHNS and SASEGT. This CDR3 spans 15 amino acids.

This clonotype showed up just a few times. The chain carries TRBV7-2 and TRBJ2-3; TRBD2 matches 14 bases. This CDR3 spans 17 amino acids. Germline V lookup: CDR1 SGHTA, CDR2 FQGNSA. The V gene end was trimmed by 4 bases and the J gene end by 1 base; junction bases not matched to a gene: 4. The CDR3 sequence is CASSSGLAGAGTDTQYF. CDR3 bases: TGTGCCAGCAGCTCGGGACTAGCGGGAGCAGGCACAGATACGCAGTATTTT.

The chain links TRBV11-2 to TRBJ2-7, with 8 bases aligning to TRBD1. CDR1 is SGHAT, CDR2 FQNNGV, per germline. V was pared by 5 bases and J by 4 bases, with 16 bases of the junction left unmatched. CDR3 size: 17 residues. The CDR3: CASSPPPGQAYLYEQYF. The CDR3 bases are TGTGCCAGCAGCCCCCCGCCGGGACAGGCCTACCTTTACGAGCAGTACTTC. Full variable domain (missing parts from reference TRBV11-2 and TRBJ2-7): EAGVAQSPRYKIIEKRQSVAFWCNPISGHATLYWYQQILGQGPKLLIQFQNNGVVDDSQLPKDRFSAERLKGVDSTLKIQPAKLEDSAVYLCASSPPPGQAYLYEQYFGPGTRLTVT.

This clonotype showed up just once. The J gene is TRBJ1-5, the V gene TRBV5-8; possible D gene TRBD1, 5 bases. The V end lost 6 bases, the J end lost 0 bases, and 13 bases lay between the germline ends. This CDR3 comprises 15 residues. Germline assignment: CDR1 SGHTS and CDR2 YDEGEE. The CDR3 loop is CASTAGIYSNQPQHF. CDR3 coding DNA: TGTGCCAGCACAGCAGGGATCTATAGCAATCAGCCCCAGCATTTT.

This clonotype has just a few counts. The chain joins TRBV7-9 to TRBJ1-4; D remains ambiguous. V was pared by 5 bases and J by 5 bases, with 6 bases between. CDR1 and CDR2 (germline): SEHNR, FQNEAQ (reference sequence). The CDR3 contains 12 residues. The DNA for the CDR3 is TGTGCCAGCAGCCGCGCGAATGAAAAACTGTTTTTT. Its protein is CASSRANEKLFF.

This clonotype was seen a few times. The J gene is TRBJ2-1, the V gene TRBV12-3 or TRBV12-4; TRBD2 matches at 10 bases. With 2 bases clipped from V and 0 bases from J, the junction kept 4 bases outside the gene matches. The CDR3 runs 17 residues. The CDR3: CASSLRLAGVSYNEQFF. The DNA of the CDR3 is TGTGCCAGCAGTTTAAGACTAGCGGGCGTCTCCTACAATGAGCAGTTCTTC.